One and the same sample provided the 2 T cell receptor beta chains below, sequenced in a study of blood T cell repertoires in COVID-19. Measured with immunoSEQ multiplex PCR; TCRdb has only the in-frame clones, and not every one. The top ten clones hold roughly 37% of a sample with just under 150,000 clones, approximately 87% of them seen once. Sequences were obtained from peripheral blood. These TCRs come from a man aged 45-65 years who had recovered from COVID-19.

The chain recombines TRBV29-1 with TRBJ2-5, with 7 nucleotides matching TRBD1. Trimming cost V 7 bases and J 4 bases; bases outside gene matches: 15. The CDR3 has 15 amino acids. The V gene's germline CDR1 is SQVTM and CDR2 ANQGSEA. The CDR3 region has the DNA TGCAGCGCTAAAGGGGACAGCCTGGGGCGAGAGACCCAGTACTTC. It codes for CSAKGDSLGRETQYF. The full variable domain, with the rest looked up from reference TRBV29-1 and TRBJ2-5, is SAVISQKPSRDICQRGTSLTIQCQVDSQVTMMFWYRQQPGQSLTLIATANQGSEATYESGFVIDKFPISRPNLTFSTLTVSNMSPEDSSIYLCSAKGDSLGRETQYFGPGTRLLVL.

There are a few counts of this clone. V gene TRBV2 combines with J gene TRBJ2-4; 9 nucleotides line up with TRBD1. This CDR3 has 15 amino acids. CDR1 SNHLY and CDR2 FYNNEI come from the germline V gene. J was trimmed by 5 bases and V by 5 bases; bases with no gene match: 7. The CDR3: CASSINRGRENIQYF. In DNA, the CDR3 is TGTGCCAGCAGTATTAACAGGGGGCGCGAAAACATTCAGTACTTC.